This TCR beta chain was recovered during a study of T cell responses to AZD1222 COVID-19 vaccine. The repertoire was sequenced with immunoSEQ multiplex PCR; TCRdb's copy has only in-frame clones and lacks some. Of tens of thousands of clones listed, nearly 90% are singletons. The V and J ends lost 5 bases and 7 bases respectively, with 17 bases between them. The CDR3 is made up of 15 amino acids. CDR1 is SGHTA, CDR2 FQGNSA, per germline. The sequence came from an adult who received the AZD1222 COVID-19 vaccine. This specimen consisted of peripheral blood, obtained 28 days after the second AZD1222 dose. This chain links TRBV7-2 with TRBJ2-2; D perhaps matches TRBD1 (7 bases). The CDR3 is CASSRQEGAGGELFF. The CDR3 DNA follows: TGTGCCAGCAGCCGTCAGGAGGGGGCCGGCGGGGAGCTGTTTTTT.